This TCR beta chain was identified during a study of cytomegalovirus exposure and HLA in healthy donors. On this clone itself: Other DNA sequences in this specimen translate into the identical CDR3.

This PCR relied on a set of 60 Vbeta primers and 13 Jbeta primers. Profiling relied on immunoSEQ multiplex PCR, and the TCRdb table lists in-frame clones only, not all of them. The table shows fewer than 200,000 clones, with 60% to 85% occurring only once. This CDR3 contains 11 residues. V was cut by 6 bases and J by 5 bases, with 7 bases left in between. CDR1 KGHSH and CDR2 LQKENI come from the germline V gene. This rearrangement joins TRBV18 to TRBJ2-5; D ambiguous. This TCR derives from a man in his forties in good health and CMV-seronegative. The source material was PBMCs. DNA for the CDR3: TGTGCCAGCTCCTCGGGTGAGACCCAGTACTTC. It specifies CASSSGETQYF.